This TCR beta chain derives from a study of OX40 agonist ivuxolimab in advanced cancers. Whole-study findings and limits: At 0.1 to 3.0 mg/kg, clonal expansion of CD4+ and CD8+ blood T cells had occurred by week 6.

Researchers took blood at baseline, on cycle 4 day 1, and on cycle 7 day 1. Remarks on this clone: Its specificity is unknown.

Using immunoSEQ multiplex PCR, the repertoire was profiled, and TCRdb retains in-frame clones only, with some absent. The data hold approximately 70,000 clones, with roughly four fifths observed a single time. The source material was CD4+ or CD8+ T cells sorted from blood, sampled in a trial of the OX40 agonist ivuxolimab. This receptor was taken from an adult with an advanced solid tumor such as melanoma, head and neck, liver or kidney cancer.

The CDR3 here is CASSLNSYNEQFF. CDR3 in DNA: TGTGCCAGCAGCTTAAACAGCTACAATGAGCAGTTCTTC. The chain couples TRBV7-8 to TRBJ2-1; D remains ambiguous. CDR1 SGHVS and CDR2 FQNEAQ come from the germline V gene. CDR3 length equals 13 residues. The V gene lost 2 bases and the J gene lost 3 bases, with 5 bases spanning the gap. Looking up the rest from reference TRBV7-8 and TRBJ2-1 gives the full variable domain: GAGVSQSPRYKVAKRGQDVALRCDPISGHVSLFWYQQALGQGPEFLTYFQNEAQLDKSGLPSDRFFAERPEGSVSTLKIQRTQQEDSAVYLCASSLNSYNEQFFGPGTRLTVL.